One and the same sample provided the 24 T cell receptor beta chains below, sequenced in a study of low-dose radiotherapy and immunotherapy resistance in tumors. cDNA synthesis used a TRAV/TRBV-specific primer set for both chains. Using a constant-region primer together with a V-primer adapter, TCRs were subjected to 20 to 25 PCR cycles of amplification. TCRdb ran MiXCR on the reads and lists one entry per CDR3 protein. Found here are more than 70,000 distinct CDR3 sequences, less than 35% of them singletons; the top ten hold roughly 10%. The sample's time point: before trial treatment. The starting material was PBMCs, obtained before treatment. The receptors come from a female donor with ovarian cancer.

This clonotype was counted a single time. This sequence is one base from a far larger clone and is likely a read error. This sequence joins TRBV6-2 or TRBV6-3 and TRBJ2-1, with 9 bases that match TRBD1. Trimming at V came to 2 bases and at J to 10 bases, leaving 9 bases not matched to a gene. Germline loops: CDR1 MNHEY, CDR2 SVGEGT. This CDR3 has 15 amino acids. Here the CDR3 reads CASSYETDRGYEQFF. The CDR3, as DNA: TGTGCCAGCAGTTACGAAACGGACAGGGGCTACGAGCAGTTCTTC.

This clonotype was found many times. The chain carries TRBV12-3 or TRBV12-4 and TRBJ2-7, with 8 bases identical to TRBD1. This CDR3 is 13 amino acids long. V lost 6 bases to trimming and J lost 3 bases; unmatched junction nucleotides: 4. This CDR3 reads CASSSDRDYEQYF. Written as DNA, the CDR3 is TGTGCCAGCAGCTCGGACAGGGACTACGAGCAGTACTTC.

This clonotype was seen many times. This chain uses TRBV29-1 with TRBJ2-1; 7 bases are shared with TRBD2. Looked up from germline, CDR1 is SQVTM and CDR2 is ANQGSEA. CDR3 length: 12 amino acids. The V gene end was trimmed by 3 bases and the J gene end by 12 bases; junction bases not matched to a gene: 8. CDR3 nucleotides: TGCAGCGTTGAGGGACTACTCGCGATGCAGTTCTTC. It is translated as CSVEGLLAMQFF.

This clonotype was found a few times. The chain joins TRBV24-1 to TRBJ1-5, with TRBD1 identical over 8 bases. The germline gives CDR1 KGHDR, CDR2 SFDVKD. This CDR3 spans 14 amino acids. V dropped 6 bases and J dropped 4; count of bases not matched to a gene: 4. In DNA form, the CDR3 reads TGTGCCACCAGTCTCCAGGGGGCGAATCAGCCCCAGCATTTT. It is translated as CATSLQGANQPQHF.

This clonotype was observed at least ten times. The V call is TRBV24-1, the J call TRBJ2-3, with 16 nucleotides matching TRBD2. CDR3 size: 17 residues. Unmatched junction bases numbered 7, after V lost 7 bases and J lost 4 bases. The germline gives CDR1 KGHDR, CDR2 SFDVKD. CDR3 residues: CATRASGTSGRADTQYF. The CDR3 DNA reads as TGTGCCACCAGGGCCTCCGGGACTAGCGGGAGGGCAGATACGCAGTATTTT.

The chain employs TRBV7-9 and TRBJ2-1, with D perhaps matching TRBD2 (6 bases). Trimming removed 0 bases at V and 9 bases at J, with 12 bases between. The CDR3 sequence is 14 residues long. Germline CDR1 reads SEHNR; CDR2 reads FQNEAQ (reference sequence). CDR3 DNA: TGTGCCAGCAGCTTAGCGGGCGTGGAGGGTGAGCAGTTCTTC. It specifies CASSLAGVEGEQFF. Based on the CDR3 plus reference TRBV7-9 and TRBJ2-1, the full variable domain is DTGVSQNPRHKITKRGQNVTFRCDPISEHNRLYWYRQTLGQGPEFLTYFQNEAQLEKSRLLSDRFSAERPKGSFSTLEIQRTEQGDSAMYLCASSLAGVEGEQFFGPGTRLTVL.

In this sample, this clonotype turned up many times. CDR3 sequence reads: CSAAGTSDFGEQFF. The CDR3 coding sequence is TGCAGTGCGGCCGGGACTAGTGATTTCGGTGAGCAGTTCTTC. The chain combines TRBV20-1 with TRBJ2-1; 8 nucleotides match TRBD2. The junction had 13 bases not matched to a gene; V was cut back by 6 bases and J by 9 bases. This CDR3 has 14 amino acids. Germline loops: CDR1 DFQATT, CDR2 SNEGSKA (reference sequence).

This clonotype was counted ten times or more. The chain couples TRBV28 to TRBJ2-7, with 9 bases identical to TRBD1. Germline V gene sequence: CDR1 MDHEN, CDR2 SYDVKM. V shed 7 bases, J shed 3 bases, and the junction held 10 bases outside the gene matches. This CDR3 is built from 15 residues. The CDR3 nucleotides are TGTGCCAGCATTCCCCCGGGACAGGGAAGCTACGAGCAGTACTTC. This encodes CASIPPGQGSYEQYF.

This clonotype was counted ten times or more. The chain combines TRBV7-2 with TRBJ1-1, with a weak D call TRBD1 (6 bases). Germline CDR1 reads SGHTA; CDR2 reads FQGNSA. CDR3 length: 13 residues. V lost 4 bases to trimming and J lost 2 bases, with 8 bases between them. This CDR3 reads CASSSQGNTEAFF. The CDR3 DNA reads as TGTGCCAGCAGCTCACAGGGCAACACTGAAGCTTTCTTT.

CDR3 sequence (DNA): TGTGCCAGTAGTAGAGGGACAGGGGATGAGCAGTTCTTC. Its translation: CASSRGTGDEQFF. The chain joins TRBV19 to TRBJ2-1, with 10 bases matching TRBD1. With V trimmed by 4 bases and J by 8 bases, 2 bases remained unmatched. CDR1 is LNHDA, CDR2 SQIVND, per germline (reference sequence). The CDR3 covers 13 residues. Looking up the rest from reference TRBV19 and TRBJ2-1 gives the full variable domain: DGGITQSPKYLFRKEGQNVTLSCEQNLNHDAMYWYRQDPGQGLRLIYYSQIVNDFQKGDIAEGYSVSREKKESFPLTVTSAQKNPTAFYLCASSRGTGDEQFFGPGTRLTVL.

This sequence joins TRBV7-9 and TRBJ1-6; D might be TRBD1 (5 bases). V gave up 10 bases and J gave up 10 bases, with 20 bases separating them. This CDR3 is built from 14 residues. Germline V gene lookup returns CDR1 SEHNR and CDR2 FQNEAQ (reference sequence). CDR3 region: CATSPQGPGSPLHF. The CDR3 region has the DNA TGTGCCACCTCTCCCCAGGGTCCGGGATCACCCCTCCACTTT.

The table lists this clonotype with many counts. V is TRBV5-1 and J is TRBJ2-5; a possible D gene is TRBD1 (5 bases). The CDR3 is 14 amino acids. Looked up from germline, CDR1 is SGHRS and CDR2 is YFSETQ. V was cut by 0 bases and J by 1 base, with 7 bases left in between. The DNA for the CDR3 is TGCGCCAGCAGCTTGGGGGGCTTCCAAGAGACCCAGTACTTC. Its translation is CASSLGGFQETQYF.

On this clonotype: A much larger clone lies one base from this, so it may be a read error. This rearrangement joins TRBV7-9 to TRBJ2-1; 11 bases are a match to TRBD2. Germline trimming cut 4 bases from V and 6 bases from J; bases unmatched to any gene: 5. The CDR3 runs to 15 residues. Germline CDR1 is SEHNR and CDR2 is FQNEAQ (reference sequence). CDR3 region: CASSYSGRAINEQFF. The DNA of the CDR3 is TGTGCCAGCAGCTATAGCGGGAGGGCTATCAATGAGCAGTTCTTC. The full variable domain, its missing parts supplied by reference TRBV7-9 and TRBJ2-1, is DTGVSQNPRHKITKRGQNVTFRCDPISEHNRLYWYRQTLGQGPEFLTYFQNEAQLEKSRLLSDRFSAERPKGSFSTLEIQRTEQGDSAMYLCASSYSGRAINEQFFGPGTRLTVL.

This clonotype was counted once. The rearrangement links TRBV4-1 to TRBJ2-7, with a weak D call TRBD2 (6 bases). The CDR3 totals 16 residues. CDR1 and CDR2 (germline): MGHRA, YSYEKL. The V end lost 0 bases, the J end lost 0 bases, and 12 bases lay between the germline ends. This CDR3 reads CASSQDFGGSSYEQYF. The DNA for the CDR3 is TGCGCCAGCAGCCAAGATTTTGGAGGGAGCTCCTACGAGCAGTACTTC.

This clonotype was recorded many times. The CDR3 sequence: CASSSRDLNSPLHF. CDR3 bases: TGTGCCAGCAGCTCCCGGGATTTAAATTCACCCCTCCACTTT. The rearrangement uses TRBV7-6 and TRBJ1-6; no firm D call. This CDR3 comprises 14 residues. The ends were cut back, 4 bases at V and 7 bases at J, with 11 bases in the middle. Germline assignment: CDR1 SGHVS and CDR2 FNYEAQ.

In its sample, this clonotype was seen many times. The rearrangement joins TRBV15 to TRBJ2-7, with 9 bases fitting TRBD2. Germline values: CDR1 LNHNV, CDR2 YYDKDF (reference sequence). V dropped 0 bases and J dropped 5; count of bases not matched to a gene: 14. The CDR3 has 18 residues. The CDR3 here is CATSRDLIAGALFNEQYF. CDR3 nucleotide sequence: TGTGCCACCAGCAGAGATTTGATAGCGGGAGCCCTCTTTAACGAGCAGTACTTC.

This clonotype appeared many times. V is TRBV5-5 and J is TRBJ2-2; 10 bases fit TRBD2. J was trimmed by 0 bases and V by 2 bases; bases with no gene match: 7. The germline V gene has CDR1 SGHKS and CDR2 YYEKEE (reference sequence). This CDR3 region has 18 residues. The CDR3 DNA is TGTGCCAGCAGCTTTAGGGCACTAGCGGGGACGAACACCGGGGAGCTGTTTTTT. As protein: CASSFRALAGTNTGELFF.

This chain connects TRBV6-1 to TRBJ2-7; D unresolved. This CDR3 is built from 12 residues. Trimming took off 7 bases at V and 2 bases at J, with 9 bases between the two ends. The germline gives CDR1 MNHNS, CDR2 SASEGT. DNA for the CDR3: TGTGCCAGCAACATGGGGACCTACGAGCAGTACTTC. Its protein is CASNMGTYEQYF.

This clonotype was recorded many times. The J gene is TRBJ1-5, the V gene TRBV10-3; weak D call: TRBD1 (5 bases). Trimming cost V 2 bases and J 6 bases, with 11 bases left between them. The CDR3 extends over 14 amino acids. CDR1 and CDR2 (germline): ENHRY, SYGVKD. CDR3 sequence: CAISEAGGGQPQHF. CDR3 in DNA: TGTGCCATCAGTGAGGCCGGCGGGGGTCAGCCCCAGCATTTT.

The chain employs TRBV18 and TRBJ1-1, with D possibly being TRBD1 (5 bases). The V gene lost 3 bases and the J gene lost 3 bases, with 23 bases spanning the gap. Germline CDR1 is KGHSH and CDR2 is LQKENI. CDR3 size: 18 residues. The CDR3 spells CASSPRHQGNGGHTEAFF. CDR3 DNA sequence: TGTGCCAGCTCACCGAGACACCAGGGAAACGGTGGGCACACTGAAGCTTTCTTT. The full variable domain, with the rest looked up from reference TRBV18 and TRBJ1-1, is NAGVMQNPRHLVRRRGQEARLRCSPMKGHSHVYWYRQLPEEGLKFMVYLQKENIIDESGMPKERFSAEFPKEGPSILRIQQVVRGDSAAYFCASSPRHQGNGGHTEAFFGQGTRLTVV.

The J gene is TRBJ2-2, the V gene TRBV19; maybe TRBD2 (5 bases). The CDR3 loop spans 15 amino acids. Germline CDR1 is LNHDA and CDR2 is SQIVND (reference sequence). The V end lost 10 bases, the J end lost 5 bases, and 20 bases lay between the germline ends. The CDR3 DNA is TGTGCCACTCTCCGTGGTCCGCGGGCGACCGGGGAGCTGTTTTTT. Its protein product is CATLRGPRATGELFF.

This clonotype was detected a few times. This rearrangement joins TRBV5-4 to TRBJ2-1; possibly TRBD2 for D (7 bases). This CDR3 region has 14 residues. The germline CDR1 and CDR2 sequences are SGHNT and YYREEE (reference sequence). With 5 bases removed from V and 4 bases from J, the gap between germline ends came to 13 bases. The CDR3 DNA reads as TGTGCCAGCAGTCTCGGGGGGCTTTACAATGAGCAGTTCTTC. It encodes CASSLGGLYNEQFF.

J is TRBJ2-4 and V is TRBV5-1; tentatively, D is TRBD2 (5 bases). The CDR3 extends over 16 amino acids. Trimming removed 4 bases from V and 0 bases from J, with 14 bases in between. Germline loops: CDR1 SGHRS, CDR2 YFSETQ. The CDR3 is CASSPEERIAKNIQYF. Here the CDR3 DNA reads TGCGCCAGCAGCCCGGAGGAGCGGATAGCCAAAAACATTCAGTACTTC.

A word on this clonotype: A far larger clone is just one base off, so this is likely a read error. The chain links TRBV5-3 to TRBJ2-7; D unclear. TRBV5-3 is an ORF; its function is uncertain. V was clipped by 9 bases and J by 6 bases, with 16 bases between them. The CDR3 sequence is 12 residues long. CDR3 sequence (DNA): TGTGCCATCAGCTTAGTCCTTTCCGAGCAGTACTTC. Protein product: CAISLVLSEQYF.